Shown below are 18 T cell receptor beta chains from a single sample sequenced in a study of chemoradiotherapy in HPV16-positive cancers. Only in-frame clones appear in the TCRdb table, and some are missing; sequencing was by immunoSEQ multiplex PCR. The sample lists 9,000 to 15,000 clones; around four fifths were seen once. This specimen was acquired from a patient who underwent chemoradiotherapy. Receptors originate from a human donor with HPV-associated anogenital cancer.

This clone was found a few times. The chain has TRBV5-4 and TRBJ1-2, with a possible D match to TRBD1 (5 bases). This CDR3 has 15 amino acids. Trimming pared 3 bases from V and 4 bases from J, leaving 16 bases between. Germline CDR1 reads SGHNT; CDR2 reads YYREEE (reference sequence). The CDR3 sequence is CASSSKERGGYGYTF. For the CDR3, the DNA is TGTGCCAGCAGCTCCAAGGAGAGGGGTGGCTATGGCTACACCTTC.

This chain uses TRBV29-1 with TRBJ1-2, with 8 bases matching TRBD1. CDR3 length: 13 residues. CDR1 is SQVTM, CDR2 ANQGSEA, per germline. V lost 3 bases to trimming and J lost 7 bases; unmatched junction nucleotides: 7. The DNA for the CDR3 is TGCAGCGTTGAGCATGGCAGGGGGCCTGGCTACACCTTC. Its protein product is CSVEHGRGPGYTF.

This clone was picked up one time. The CDR3 sequence: CASSHGQGVGELFF. The DNA of the CDR3 is TGTGCCAGCAGCCACGGACAGGGGGTCGGGGAGCTGTTTTTT. This chain uses TRBV11-2 with TRBJ2-2; TRBD1 agrees at 10 bases. CDR3 size: 14 residues. The V and J ends lost 5 bases and 7 bases, in that order; junction bases with no gene match: 4. CDR1 SGHAT and CDR2 FQNNGV come from the germline V gene.

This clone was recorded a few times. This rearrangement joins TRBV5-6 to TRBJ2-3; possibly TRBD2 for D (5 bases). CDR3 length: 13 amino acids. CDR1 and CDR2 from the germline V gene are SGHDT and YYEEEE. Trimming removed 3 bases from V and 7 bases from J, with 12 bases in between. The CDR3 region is CASSWALGNTQYF. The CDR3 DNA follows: TGTGCCAGCAGCTGGGCCCTCGGGAATACGCAGTATTTT.

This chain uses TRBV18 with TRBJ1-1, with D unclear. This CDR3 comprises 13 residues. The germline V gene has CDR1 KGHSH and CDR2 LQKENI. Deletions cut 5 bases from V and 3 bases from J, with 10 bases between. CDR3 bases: TGTGCCAGCTCAGAAATGAGAGACACTGAAGCTTTCTTT. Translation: CASSEMRDTEAFF.

The chain's CDR3 is CASSRDRGVGGYTF. The CDR3 DNA follows: TGTGCCAGCAGCCGCGACAGGGGCGTCGGTGGCTACACCTTC. This chain uses TRBV7-2 with TRBJ1-2, with 8 bases that match TRBD1. The V and J ends lost 5 bases and 7 bases, in that order; junction bases with no gene match: 9. CDR3 length: 14 amino acids. Germline lookup yields CDR1 SGHTA and CDR2 FQGNSA.

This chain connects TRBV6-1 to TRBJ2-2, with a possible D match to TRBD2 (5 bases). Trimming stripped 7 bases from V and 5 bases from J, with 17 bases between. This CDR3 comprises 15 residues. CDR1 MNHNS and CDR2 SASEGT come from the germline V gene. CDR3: CASTGRPYFTGELFF. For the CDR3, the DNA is TGTGCCAGCACGGGGAGACCCTATTTTACCGGGGAGCTGTTTTTT.

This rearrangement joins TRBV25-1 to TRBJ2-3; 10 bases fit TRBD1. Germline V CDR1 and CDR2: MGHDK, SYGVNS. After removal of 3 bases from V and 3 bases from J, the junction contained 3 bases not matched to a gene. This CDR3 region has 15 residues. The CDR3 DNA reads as TGTGCCAGCAGTGATGGGGACAGGGGAACAGATACGCAGTATTTT. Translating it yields CASSDGDRGTDTQYF.

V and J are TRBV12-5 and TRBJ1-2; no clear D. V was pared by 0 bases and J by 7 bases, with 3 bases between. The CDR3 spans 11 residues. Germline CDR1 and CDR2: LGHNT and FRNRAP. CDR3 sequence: CASGLVGGYTF. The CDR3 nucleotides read TGTGCTAGTGGTTTGGTGGGTGGCTACACCTTC.

The CDR3 loop is CASSYQRPPGTEAFF. DNA for the CDR3: TGTGCCAGCAGTTACCAGCGTCCCCCGGGCACTGAAGCTTTCTTT. J is TRBJ1-1 and V is TRBV6-5; D not resolved. Deletions cut 2 bases from V and 4 bases from J, with 14 bases between. Germline lookup yields CDR1 MNHEY and CDR2 SVGAGI. The length of the CDR3 is 15 residues.

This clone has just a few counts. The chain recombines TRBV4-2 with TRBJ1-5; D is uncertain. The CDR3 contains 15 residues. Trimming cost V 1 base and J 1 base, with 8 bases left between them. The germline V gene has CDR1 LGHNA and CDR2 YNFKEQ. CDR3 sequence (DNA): TGTGCCAGCAGCCAAGGCGAGCCCAGCAATCAGCCCCAGCATTTT. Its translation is CASSQGEPSNQPQHF.

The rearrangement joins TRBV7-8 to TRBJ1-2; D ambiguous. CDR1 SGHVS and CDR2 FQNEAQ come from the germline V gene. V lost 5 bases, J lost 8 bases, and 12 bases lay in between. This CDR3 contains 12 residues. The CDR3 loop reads CASSPGREGYTF. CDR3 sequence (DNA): TGTGCCAGCAGCCCCGGACGGGAAGGCTACACCTTC.

This CDR3 reads CASSLVERDEQYF. In nucleotides, the CDR3 is TGCGCCAGCAGCTTAGTCGAACGCGACGAGCAGTACTTC. This chain uses TRBV5-1 with TRBJ2-7; D gene ambiguous. CDR3 length: 13 residues. From germline, CDR1 is SGHRS and CDR2 YFSETQ. V dropped 2 bases and J dropped 5 bases, with 11 bases sitting between them.

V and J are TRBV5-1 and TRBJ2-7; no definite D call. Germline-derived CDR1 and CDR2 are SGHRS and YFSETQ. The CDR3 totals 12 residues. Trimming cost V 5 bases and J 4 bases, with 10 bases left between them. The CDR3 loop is CASSFDSYEQYF. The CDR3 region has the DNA TGCGCCAGCAGTTTTGACTCGTACGAGCAGTACTTC.

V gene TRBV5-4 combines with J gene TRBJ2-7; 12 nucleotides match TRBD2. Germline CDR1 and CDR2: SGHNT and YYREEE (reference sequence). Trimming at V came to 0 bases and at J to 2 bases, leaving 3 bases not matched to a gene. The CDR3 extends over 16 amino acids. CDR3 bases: TGTGCCAGCAGCTTGGTTCTAGCGGGGGGGACCTACGAGCAGTACTTC. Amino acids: CASSLVLAGGTYEQYF.

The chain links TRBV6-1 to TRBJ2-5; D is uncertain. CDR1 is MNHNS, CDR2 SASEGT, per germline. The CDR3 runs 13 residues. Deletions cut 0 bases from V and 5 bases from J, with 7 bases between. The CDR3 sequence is CASSEAHRETQYF. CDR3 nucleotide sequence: TGTGCCAGCAGTGAAGCGCATCGGGAGACCCAGTACTTC.

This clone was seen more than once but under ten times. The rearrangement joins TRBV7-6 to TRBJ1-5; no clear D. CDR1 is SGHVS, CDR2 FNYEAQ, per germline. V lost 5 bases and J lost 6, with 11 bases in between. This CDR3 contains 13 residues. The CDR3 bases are TGTGCCAGCAGCCAAACAGCGGCTCAGCCCCAGCATTTT. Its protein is CASSQTAAQPQHF.

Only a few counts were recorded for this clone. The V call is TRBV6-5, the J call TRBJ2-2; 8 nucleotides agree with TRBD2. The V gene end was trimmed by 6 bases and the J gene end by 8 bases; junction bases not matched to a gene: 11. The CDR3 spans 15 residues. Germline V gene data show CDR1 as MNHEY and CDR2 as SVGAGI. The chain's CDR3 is CASRPTGGASGELFF. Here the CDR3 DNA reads TGTGCCAGCAGACCCACCGGGGGGGCGTCAGGGGAGCTGTTTTTT.